The T cell receptor beta chain under discussion was sequenced for a study of blood T cells in healthy people across ages. CDR1 and CDR2 from the germline V gene are MNHNS and SASEGT. Losses at the gene ends were 6 bases for V and 1 base for J; bases not matched to a gene: 8. The CDR3 runs to 16 residues. The second PCR ran about 6 to 11 cycles with a sample-barcoded 5' primer and J-beta primers. Each CDR3 protein is one row after TCRdb ran MiXCR on the 5' RACE reads. This repertoire shows around 1,000,000 distinct CDR3 sequences, around 27% found once; its top ten account for around 0.7%. Separately, the same data were catalogued under a study of T cells of mothers and their children.

This sequence joins TRBV6-1 and TRBJ2-5, with 10 bases aligning to TRBD2. Source material: blood. The TCR sequence derives from a girl aged 2 to 9 in good health. CDR3 sequence reads: CASSGSSGGGQETQYF. The CDR3 DNA sequence: TGTGCCAGCAGCGGATCTAGCGGGGGAGGCCAAGAGACCCAGTACTTC.